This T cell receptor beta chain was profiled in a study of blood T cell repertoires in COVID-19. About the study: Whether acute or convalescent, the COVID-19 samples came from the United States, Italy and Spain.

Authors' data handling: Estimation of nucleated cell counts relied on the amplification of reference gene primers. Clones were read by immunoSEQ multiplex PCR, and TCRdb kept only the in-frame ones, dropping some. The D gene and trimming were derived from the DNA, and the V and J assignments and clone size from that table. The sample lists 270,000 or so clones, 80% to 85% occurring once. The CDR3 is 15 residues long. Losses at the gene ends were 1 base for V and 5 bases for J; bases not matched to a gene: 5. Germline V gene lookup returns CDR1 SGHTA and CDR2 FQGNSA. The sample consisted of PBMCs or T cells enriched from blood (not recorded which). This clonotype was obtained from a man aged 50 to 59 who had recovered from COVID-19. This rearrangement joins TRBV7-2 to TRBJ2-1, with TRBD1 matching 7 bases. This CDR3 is CASSLVRGRNNEQFF. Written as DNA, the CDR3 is TGTGCCAGCAGCTTAGTCAGGGGGAGAAACAATGAGCAGTTCTTC.